These 27 T cell receptor beta chains were sequenced from one sample in a study of T cell responses to AZD1222 COVID-19 vaccine. The repertoire was sequenced with immunoSEQ multiplex PCR; TCRdb's copy has only in-frame clones and lacks some. This table holds more than 150,000 clones, 75% to 95% found once. Sample: peripheral blood, taken on day 0 of AZD1222 vaccination. Receptors originate from an adult in good health.

The chain is built from TRBV20-1 and TRBJ2-3; 12 bases agree with TRBD2. V lost 3 bases and J lost 3; bases outside the gene matches: 10. The CDR3 runs 17 residues. CDR1 is DFQATT, CDR2 SNEGSKA, per germline (reference sequence). DNA of the CDR3: TGCAGTGCTAGTAGTCTAGCGGGAGGGCCGGGTACAGATACGCAGTATTTT. This codes for CSASSLAGGPGTDTQYF.

The V call is TRBV4-3, the J call TRBJ2-7; tentatively, D is TRBD1 (5 bases). Trimming pared 1 base from V and 2 bases from J, leaving 9 bases between. The CDR3 extends over 14 amino acids. Germline CDR1 reads LGHNA; CDR2 reads YSLEER. For the CDR3, the DNA is TGCGCCAGCAGCCAAGCCCCAGGGACCTACGAGCAGTACTTC. It is translated as CASSQAPGTYEQYF.

The rearrangement joins TRBV6-5 to TRBJ1-2; TRBD1 aligns across 11 bases. Germline loops: CDR1 MNHEY, CDR2 SVGAGI. After removal of 6 bases from V and 3 bases from J, the junction contained 3 bases not matched to a gene. The CDR3 has 14 residues. The CDR3: CASSGQGAHYGYTF. Written as DNA, the CDR3 is TGTGCCAGCAGCGGACAGGGGGCACACTATGGCTACACCTTC.

The rearrangement uses TRBV9 and TRBJ2-3, with D possibly TRBD1 on 6 matching bases. V was cut by 0 bases and J by 5 bases, with 16 bases left in between. Germline V gives CDR1 SGDLS, CDR2 YYNGEE. The CDR3 covers 16 residues. CDR3 protein: CASSVEQGRGVDTQYF. DNA for the CDR3: TGTGCCAGCAGCGTAGAACAGGGACGAGGAGTAGATACGCAGTATTTT.

The chain couples TRBV7-2 to TRBJ2-7; TRBD2 matches at 8 bases. Germline-derived CDR1 and CDR2 are SGHTA and FQGNSA. With 2 bases clipped from V and 1 base from J, the junction kept 4 bases outside the gene matches. This CDR3 has 15 residues. The CDR3 nucleotides read TGTGCCAGCAGCTTACTAGCGGGTCTGTCCTACGAGCAGTACTTC. This sequence encodes CASSLLAGLSYEQYF.

This rearrangement joins TRBV6-5 to TRBJ1-1, with 7 bases identical to TRBD1. The CDR3 totals 14 residues. Per the germline V gene, CDR1 is MNHEY and CDR2 is SVGAGI. V was pared by 6 bases and J by 0 bases, with 4 bases of the junction left unmatched. The CDR3 nucleotides read TGTGCCAGCAGGCCCGGGACAGTGAACACTGAAGCTTTCTTT. It encodes CASRPGTVNTEAFF.

The chain is built from TRBV28 and TRBJ2-1; 8 bases match TRBD2. Per the germline V gene, CDR1 is MDHEN and CDR2 is SYDVKM. This CDR3 is 14 amino acids long. V was clipped by 7 bases and J by 9 bases; unmatched bases: 11. The CDR3 sequence is CASNPGTSQTEQFF. The CDR3, as DNA: TGTGCCAGCAACCCTGGGACTAGTCAGACTGAGCAGTTCTTC.

A few counts support this clone. The chain combines TRBV5-1 with TRBJ1-1; D is unresolved. V lost 0 bases to trimming and J lost 5 bases, with 14 bases between them. Germline lookup yields CDR1 SGHRS and CDR2 YFSETQ. The CDR3 has 15 residues. The chain's CDR3 is CASSLVGSKETEAFF. The CDR3 DNA is TGCGCCAGCAGCTTGGTTGGGTCAAAAGAAACTGAAGCTTTCTTT.

This chain connects TRBV28 to TRBJ2-5, with 9 bases lining up with TRBD2. Trimming removed 8 bases from V and 4 bases from J; junction bases left unmatched: 8. The CDR3 extends over 14 amino acids. From germline, CDR1 is MDHEN and CDR2 SYDVKM. The chain's CDR3 is CASRFSGSLETQYF. In DNA form, the CDR3 reads TGTGCCAGCCGATTTAGCGGGAGTTTAGAGACCCAGTACTTC.

V usage is TRBV6-2 or TRBV6-3 and J usage is TRBJ2-6, with 9 bases identical to TRBD1. There are 19 residues in the CDR3. The germline V gene has CDR1 MNHEY and CDR2 SVGEGT. The J segment lost 2 bases and the V segment lost 0 bases, leaving 8 bases of the junction unmatched. DNA for the CDR3: TGTGCCAGCAGTTACTCGGTAGGGACAGGGAACGCTGGGGCCAACGTCCTGACTTTC. The encoded protein is CASSYSVGTGNAGANVLTF.

The V and J genes are TRBV5-6 and TRBJ2-5; 8 bases line up with TRBD1. The germline V gene encodes CDR1 SGHDT and CDR2 YYEEEE. This CDR3 is built from 15 residues. The ends lost 4 bases at V and 1 base at J; junction bases unmatched: 6. Here the CDR3 reads CASSPGQALQETQYF. The CDR3 coding sequence is TGTGCCAGCAGCCCGGGACAGGCGCTCCAAGAGACCCAGTACTTC.

The rearrangement uses TRBV9 and TRBJ2-1; D is perhaps TRBD1 (6 bases). With 3 bases removed from V and 4 bases from J, the gap between germline ends came to 11 bases. Germline CDR1 reads SGDLS; CDR2 reads YYNGEE. The CDR3 contains 14 residues. CDR3 sequence reads: CASSDRTEYNEQFF. In DNA form, the CDR3 reads TGTGCCAGCAGCGACAGGACAGAGTACAATGAGCAGTTCTTC.

V usage is TRBV2 and J usage is TRBJ2-7; TRBD1 agrees at 11 bases. Germline CDR1 reads SNHLY; CDR2 reads FYNNEI. V lost 6 bases and J lost 3; bases outside the gene matches: 10. The CDR3 runs to 16 residues. CDR3 DNA: TGTGCCAGCAGCGTAACCGGGACAGGGGGGGACTACGAGCAGTACTTC. Its protein is CASSVTGTGGDYEQYF.

V and J are TRBV28 and TRBJ1-1; 7 nucleotides agree with TRBD1. The J segment lost 1 base and the V segment lost 5 bases, leaving 4 bases of the junction unmatched. The CDR3 consists of 14 residues. CDR1 and CDR2 (germline): MDHEN, SYDVKM. The DNA for the CDR3 is TGTGCCAGCAGTCTGAGACAGGGGAACACTGAAGCTTTCTTT. Its protein is CASSLRQGNTEAFF.

V and J are TRBV23-1 and TRBJ2-7; TRBD1 agrees at 11 bases. Being an ORF, TRBV23-1 has a function that is uncertain. This CDR3 has 16 residues. With V trimmed by 0 bases and J by 3 bases, 4 bases remained unmatched. The CDR3 region is CASSQSDRGLNYEQYF. The CDR3 DNA follows: TGCGCCAGCAGTCAATCGGACAGGGGGCTAAACTACGAGCAGTACTTC.

This clone is a singleton in its sample. The chain is built from TRBV9 and TRBJ2-3; D is ambiguous. The CDR3 sequence is 14 residues long. V was cut by 0 bases and J by 6 bases, with 11 bases left in between. CDR1 is SGDLS, CDR2 YYNGEE, per germline. The DNA of the CDR3 is TGTGCCAGCAGCGTAGGGGCCCGAATTGATACGCAGTATTTT. Translated, it gives CASSVGARIDTQYF.

The rearrangement uses TRBV14 and TRBJ2-2; D is undetermined. The CDR3 has 14 residues. The germline V gene encodes CDR1 SGHDN and CDR2 FVKESK. V was cut by 2 bases and J by 6 bases, with 10 bases left in between. CDR3 coding DNA: TGTGCCAGCAGCCAATTCCCCCCACCCGGGGAGCTGTTTTTT. Encoded protein: CASSQFPPPGELFF.

The V gene is TRBV5-1, the J gene TRBJ2-5; 8 nucleotides agree with TRBD1. The CDR3 extends over 16 amino acids. In germline, CDR1 is SGHRS, CDR2 YFSETQ. Trimming removed 2 bases from V and 3 bases from J; junction bases left unmatched: 9. Here the CDR3 reads CASSFSGGSGEETQYF. In DNA form, the CDR3 reads TGCGCCAGCAGCTTCTCAGGGGGCTCGGGCGAAGAGACCCAGTACTTC.

CDR3 nucleotide sequence: TGCGCCAGCAGCCAAGATACGAGCTCCTATAATTCACCCCTCCACTTT. Translated, it gives CASSQDTSSYNSPLHF. This chain connects TRBV4-1 to TRBJ1-6; D not resolved. Trimming removed 0 bases at V and 0 bases at J, with 6 bases between. Germline V CDR1 and CDR2: MGHRA, YSYEKL. This CDR3 contains 16 residues.

This chain connects TRBV28 to TRBJ2-3; D is uncertain. Germline V CDR1 and CDR2: MDHEN, SYDVKM. CDR3 length: 14 amino acids. V lost 0 bases and J 6 bases, leaving 10 bases between the germline ends. CDR3 nucleotide sequence: TGTGCCAGCAGTTTATGGTCTGGTGCGGATACGCAGTATTTT. It yields the protein CASSLWSGADTQYF.

This chain uses TRBV2 with TRBJ2-5; 7 nucleotides line up with TRBD1. Germline V CDR1 and CDR2: SNHLY, FYNNEI. The CDR3 runs 16 residues. V gave up 7 bases and J gave up 4 bases; unmatched junction bases: 15. CDR3 sequence reads: CASTPQPGQWLETQYF. The CDR3 bases are TGTGCCAGCACTCCACAACCGGGACAGTGGTTAGAGACCCAGTACTTC.

Only a few counts were recorded for this clone. The V gene is TRBV10-3, the J gene TRBJ2-1, with 8 positions matching TRBD2. The CDR3 extends over 16 amino acids. Germline CDR1 ENHRY, CDR2 SYGVKD. The V segment lost 7 bases and the J segment 0 bases; nucleotides outside the gene matches: 8. CDR3 sequence (DNA): TGTGCCATCACCGCTTTAAGCGGGAGCTCCTACAATGAGCAGTTCTTC. Translation: CAITALSGSSYNEQFF.

The CDR3: CSTLVNYEQYF. The CDR3 nucleotides are TGCAGTACTCTAGTGAACTACGAGCAGTACTTC. The V call is TRBV20-1, the J call TRBJ2-7; D not certain. The V end was cut by 8 bases, the J end by 3 bases, with 11 bases between. In germline, CDR1 is DFQATT, CDR2 SNEGSKA (reference sequence). CDR3 length equals 11 residues.

V usage is TRBV28 and J usage is TRBJ2-7, with a tentative D call TRBD1 (5 bases). The germline V gene has CDR1 MDHEN and CDR2 SYDVKM. The CDR3 sequence is 13 residues long. The V end was cut by 8 bases, the J end by 4 bases, with 15 bases between. The CDR3 bases are TGTGCCAGCCTGCAGGACACCTCTTACGAGCAGTACTTC. Residues: CASLQDTSYEQYF.

The chain uses TRBV18 and TRBJ1-3; tentatively, D is TRBD1 (6 bases). Germline CDR1 and CDR2: KGHSH and LQKENI. V lost 3 bases and J lost 4, with 13 bases in between. The CDR3 is 15 amino acids. CDR3 loop: CASSPPGVAGNTIYF. The DNA of the CDR3 is TGTGCCAGCTCACCGCCAGGGGTTGCGGGAAACACCATATATTTT.

This chain connects TRBV28 to TRBJ1-1; D perhaps matches TRBD1 (5 bases). Germline V gene lookup returns CDR1 MDHEN and CDR2 SYDVKM. CDR3 length: 14 residues. The ends were cut back, 3 bases at V and 0 bases at J, with 8 bases in the middle. CDR3 sequence (DNA): TGTGCCAGCAGTTTGACAGCCATGAACACTGAAGCTTTCTTT. As protein: CASSLTAMNTEAFF.

V gene TRBV5-1 combines with J gene TRBJ2-1; 7 positions match TRBD1. Germline CDR1 and CDR2: SGHRS and YFSETQ. Trimming at V came to 0 bases and at J to 4 bases, leaving 4 bases not matched to a gene. CDR3 length equals 15 residues. In DNA, the CDR3 is TGCGCCAGCAGCTTGGGGGACAGTTTTTACAATGAGCAGTTCTTC. It specifies CASSLGDSFYNEQFF.